In its sample, the clone carrying this TCR beta chain was seen a few times. This record comes from a study of T-cell reconstitution after alpha-beta-depleted transplantation in children. CDR1 is SEHNR, CDR2 FQNEAQ, per germline (reference sequence). The CDR3 sequence is 17 residues long. With 2 bases removed from V and 2 bases from J, the gap between germline ends came to 18 bases. Preparing the TCRbeta library involved the use of unique molecular identifiers. Using its own MiXCR run on the PCR reads, TCRdb lists one record per CDR3 protein. The sample consists of roughly 300,000 distinct CDR3 sequences, about a tenth of them appearing once.

The source was PBMCs from the stem cell graft donor, collected from the stem cell graft. The V call is TRBV7-9, the J call TRBJ2-5; possibly TRBD1 or TRBD2 for D (5 bases each). The TCR sequence derives from a human donor who donated a stem cell graft to a child with SCID. This CDR3 is CASSLMGRQSGQETQYF. DNA for the CDR3: TGTGCCAGCAGCTTAATGGGACGCCAATCAGGACAAGAGACCCAGTACTTC. Combining the CDR3 with reference TRBV7-9 and TRBJ2-5 gives the whole variable domain DTGVSQNPRHKITKRGQNVTFRCDPISEHNRLYWYRQTLGQGPEFLTYFQNEAQLEKSRLLSDRFSAERPKGSFSTLEIQRTEQGDSAMYLCASSLMGRQSGQETQYFGPGTRLLVL.